Included here is one TCR beta chain sequence, with context. Measured with immunoSEQ multiplex PCR; TCRdb has only the in-frame clones, and not every one. This sample has about 190,000 clones, with about 91% found just once. The sample comes from a study of control samples from healthy donors and cancer patients. Trimming shortened V by 2 bases and J by 8 bases, and 13 bases separated the two germline ends. Germline CDR1 reads SGDLS; CDR2 reads YYNGEE. CDR3 length: 13 residues. The TCR was taken from a man aged 25 to 45 in good health. The chain couples TRBV9 to TRBJ1-2; D is unresolved. The sample comprised blood. CDR3: CASSVIEGLGYTF. CDR3 nucleotides: TGTGCCAGCAGCGTCATCGAGGGTTTAGGCTACACCTTC.